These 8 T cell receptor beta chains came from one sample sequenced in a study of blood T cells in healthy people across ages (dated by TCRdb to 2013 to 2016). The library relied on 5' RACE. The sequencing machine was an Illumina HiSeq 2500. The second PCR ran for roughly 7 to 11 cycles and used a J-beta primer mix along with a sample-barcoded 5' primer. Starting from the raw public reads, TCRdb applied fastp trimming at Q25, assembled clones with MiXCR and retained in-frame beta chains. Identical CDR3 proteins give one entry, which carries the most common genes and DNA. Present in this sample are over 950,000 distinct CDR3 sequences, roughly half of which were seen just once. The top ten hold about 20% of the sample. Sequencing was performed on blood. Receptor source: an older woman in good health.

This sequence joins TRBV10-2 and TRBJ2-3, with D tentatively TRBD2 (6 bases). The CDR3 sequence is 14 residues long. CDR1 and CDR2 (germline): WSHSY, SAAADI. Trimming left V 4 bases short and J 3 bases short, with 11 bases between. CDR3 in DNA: TGCGCCAGCAGTGTGGGGGAGGTTACAGATACGCAGTATTTT. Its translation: CASSVGEVTDTQYF.

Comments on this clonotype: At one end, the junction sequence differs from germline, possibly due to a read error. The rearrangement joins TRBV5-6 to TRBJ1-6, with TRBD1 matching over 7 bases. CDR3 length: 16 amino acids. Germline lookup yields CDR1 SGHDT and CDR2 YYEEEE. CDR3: CASSHRGGVINSPPHF. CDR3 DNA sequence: TGTGCCAGCAGCCATAGAGGGGGCGTAATCAATTCACCCCCCCACTTT.

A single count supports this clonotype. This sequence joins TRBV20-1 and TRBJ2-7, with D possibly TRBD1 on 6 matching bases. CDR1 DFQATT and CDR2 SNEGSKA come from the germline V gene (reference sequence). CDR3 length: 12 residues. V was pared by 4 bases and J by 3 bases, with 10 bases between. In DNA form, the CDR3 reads TGCAGTGCTACGGGACACCACTACGAGCAGTACTTC. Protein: CSATGHHYEQYF.

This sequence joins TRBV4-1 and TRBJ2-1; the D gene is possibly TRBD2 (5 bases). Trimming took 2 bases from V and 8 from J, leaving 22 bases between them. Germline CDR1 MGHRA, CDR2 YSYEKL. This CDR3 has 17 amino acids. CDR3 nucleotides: TGCGCCAGCAGCCAAAGGAGGAGTCAGGTACGGGTAGATGAGCAGTTCTTC. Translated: CASSQRRSQVRVDEQFF.

This CDR3 is CASSTRQIYEQYF. In nucleotides, the CDR3 is TGTGCCAGCAGCACTAGACAGATCTACGAGCAGTACTTC. The chain links TRBV7-8 to TRBJ2-7; D could derive from TRBD1 or TRBD2 (5 bases each). Trimming shortened V by 5 bases and J by 3 bases, and 11 bases separated the two germline ends. CDR3 length: 13 amino acids. In germline, CDR1 is SGHVS, CDR2 FQNEAQ.

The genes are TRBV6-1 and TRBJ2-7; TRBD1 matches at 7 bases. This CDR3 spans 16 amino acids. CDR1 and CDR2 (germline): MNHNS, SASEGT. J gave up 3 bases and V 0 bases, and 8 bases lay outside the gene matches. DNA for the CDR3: TGTGCCAGCAGTGAAGCGGTGACAGGGTGGGGCTACGAGCAGTACTTC. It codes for CASSEAVTGWGYEQYF.

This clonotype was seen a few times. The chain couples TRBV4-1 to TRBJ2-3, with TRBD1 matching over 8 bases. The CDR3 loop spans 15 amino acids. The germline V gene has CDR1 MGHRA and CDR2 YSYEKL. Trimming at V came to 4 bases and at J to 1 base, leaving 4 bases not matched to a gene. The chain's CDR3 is CASSLMTGGTDTQYF. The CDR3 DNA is TGCGCCAGCAGCCTGATGACAGGGGGCACAGATACGCAGTATTTT.

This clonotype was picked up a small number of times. Here the CDR3 DNA reads TGTGCCAGCAGCCACCCGCCAATGTTGCATAGGGGGGACACAGATACGCAGTATTTT. The encoded protein is CASSHPPMLHRGDTDTQYF. This chain connects TRBV7-9 to TRBJ2-3, with D perhaps given as TRBD1 or TRBD2 (6 bases each). The CDR3 consists of 19 residues. CDR1 is SEHNR and CDR2 is FQNEAQ in the germline V gene (reference sequence). V lost 5 bases, J lost 2 bases, and 26 bases lay in between.